A single sample is the source of the 29 T cell receptor beta chains below, sequenced in a study of human T cells and chemical hapten exposure. As for time point: patch test 1, 2 weeks after DPC sensitization. Treatment here: therapeutic diphenylcyclopropenone sensitization with weekly scalp DPC. TCRdb used MiXCR to reprocess the RACE reads, holding one entry per CDR3 protein. The sample yields tens of thousands of distinct CDR3 sequences, 8% to 11% seen once. Sequences were derived from whole blood, sampled in connection with sensitization to the hapten diphenylcyclopropenone (DPC). The receptors were sampled from a middle-aged man with alopecia areata. Some clones in this sample may be carry-over from other donors' samples.

This clonotype appeared many times. This CDR3 reads CASSSQGESSYEQYF. The CDR3, as DNA: TGTGCCAGCAGCTCCCAGGGGGAGAGCTCCTACGAGCAGTACTTC. The rearrangement uses TRBV7-9 and TRBJ2-7, with 7 nucleotides matching TRBD1. Germline trimming cut 4 bases from V and 0 bases from J; bases unmatched to any gene: 6. Germline V CDR1 and CDR2: SEHNR, FQNEAQ (reference sequence). The CDR3 sequence is 15 residues long.

This clonotype was picked up a small number of times. V is TRBV12-3 or TRBV12-4 and J is TRBJ2-3, with D uncertain. Trimming shortened V by 3 bases and J by 2 bases, and 9 bases separated the two germline ends. The CDR3 runs 14 residues. The DNA for the CDR3 is TGTGCCAGCAGTTTCCGCCAGGACACAGATACGCAGTATTTT. Protein: CASSFRQDTDTQYF.

This clonotype has a count of ten or more. This rearrangement joins TRBV20-1 to TRBJ1-4; D is unclear. The CDR3 is 14 amino acids. Trimming left V 3 bases short and J 0 bases short, with 8 bases between. Germline CDR1 reads DFQATT; CDR2 reads SNEGSKA (reference sequence). DNA of the CDR3: TGCAGTGCTAGTCTAAGGGCAACTAATGAAAAACTGTTTTTT. Translated: CSASLRATNEKLFF.

This clonotype was counted many times. The chain links TRBV7-8 to TRBJ1-1, with 7 bases aligning to TRBD1. The V and J ends lost 5 bases and 5 bases, in that order; junction bases with no gene match: 11. CDR1 is SGHVS and CDR2 is FQNEAQ in the germline V gene. The CDR3 is made up of 15 amino acids. Here the CDR3 reads CASSLDRAQGTEAFF. The CDR3 DNA reads as TGTGCCAGCAGCCTCGACAGGGCCCAAGGGACTGAAGCTTTCTTT.

This clonotype was seen a handful of times. The chain employs TRBV6-1 and TRBJ2-7; 7 positions agree with TRBD1. Trimming at V came to 5 bases and at J to 6 bases, leaving 10 bases not matched to a gene. This CDR3 contains 14 residues. Germline-derived CDR1 and CDR2 are MNHNS and SASEGT. The CDR3 here is CASSPPTGTFEQYV. In DNA form, the CDR3 reads TGTGCCAGCAGTCCTCCGACAGGGACCTTCGAGCAGTACGTC.

This clonotype was detected ten times or more. This chain connects TRBV20-1 to TRBJ1-2; 11 bases are shared with TRBD1. Unmatched junction bases numbered 5, after V lost 0 bases and J lost 8 bases. The CDR3 sequence is 14 residues long. Germline V lookup: CDR1 DFQATT, CDR2 SNEGSKA (reference sequence). The CDR3 sequence is CSAREMGQGGGYTF. The CDR3 coding sequence is TGCAGTGCTAGAGAAATGGGACAGGGGGGCGGCTACACCTTC.

This clonotype has a handful of counts. This chain uses TRBV5-4 with TRBJ2-7; unclear D gene. Per the germline V gene, CDR1 is SGHNT and CDR2 is YYREEE (reference sequence). With 0 bases removed from V and 1 base from J, the gap between germline ends came to 11 bases. This CDR3 is 15 amino acids long. DNA of the CDR3: TGTGCCAGCAGCTTGGATGGTTTTCCGTCCTACGAGCAGTACGTC. It specifies CASSLDGFPSYEQYV.

This clonotype was seen at least ten times. The gene calls are TRBV5-4 and TRBJ2-2, with D maybe TRBD2 (5 bases). The V and J ends lost 5 bases and 5 bases respectively, with 19 bases between them. The length of the CDR3 is 16 residues. Germline assignment: CDR1 SGHNT and CDR2 YYREEE (reference sequence). Here the CDR3 DNA reads TGTGCCAGCAGTTCTGGACTTAGATCATCGACCGGGGAGCTGTTTTTT. Its translation is CASSSGLRSSTGELFF.

In nucleotides, the CDR3 is TGTGCCAGCAGCTTGGCCAACGCAGGGGATTCCTACGAGCAGTACGTC. Its protein is CASSLANAGDSYEQYV. V usage is TRBV5-5 and J usage is TRBJ2-7; a weak D match, TRBD1 (6 bases). CDR1 is SGHKS, CDR2 YYEKEE, per germline (reference sequence). There are 16 residues in the CDR3. V gave up 0 bases and J gave up 1 base, with 14 bases separating them.

The sample holds a few counts of this clonotype. CDR3 region: CASSRGGHSGNTIYF. For the CDR3, the DNA is TGTGCCAGTAGCCGAGGGGGCCACTCTGGAAACACCATATATTTT. The chain links TRBV19 to TRBJ1-3; 7 nucleotides line up with TRBD1. V lost 6 bases and J lost 0; bases outside the gene matches: 5. This CDR3 region has 15 residues. Germline V gene lookup returns CDR1 LNHDA and CDR2 SQIVND (reference sequence).

This clonotype came up many times. The chain carries TRBV10-2 and TRBJ1-1; D unclear. Between the trimmed V and J ends, which lost 3 bases and 4 bases, there was a span of 3 bases. CDR3 length: 11 amino acids. Germline V gene data show CDR1 as WSHSY and CDR2 as SAAADI. The CDR3 coding sequence is TGCGCCAGCAGTGACCCCACTGAAGCTTTCTTT. Protein product: CASSDPTEAFF.

The sample holds a few counts of this clonotype. This chain links TRBV7-8 with TRBJ2-3; TRBD2 matches at 11 bases. CDR1 is SGHVS, CDR2 FQNEAQ, per germline. The V segment lost 2 bases and the J segment 1 base; nucleotides outside the gene matches: 5. The CDR3 length is 17 residues. The CDR3 coding sequence is TGTGCCAGCAGCTTATACATAGCGGGAGGGCGCACAGATACGCAGTATTTT. This sequence encodes CASSLYIAGGRTDTQYF.

This clonotype was detected ten times or more. The chain is built from TRBV29-1 and TRBJ1-2; weak D call: TRBD1 (6 bases). V lost 3 bases and J 1 base, leaving 9 bases between the germline ends. The V gene's germline CDR1 is SQVTM and CDR2 ANQGSEA. The CDR3 consists of 13 residues. The CDR3 sequence is CSVDRDINYGYTF. The CDR3 region has the DNA TGCAGCGTTGACAGGGACATTAACTATGGCTACACCTTC.

The chain couples TRBV15 to TRBJ2-1; D is unclear. The CDR3 contains 14 residues. CDR1 LNHNV and CDR2 YYDKDF come from the germline V gene (reference sequence). Trimming removed 5 bases from V and 4 bases from J, with 12 bases in between. The CDR3 coding sequence is TGTGCCACCAGCTATGACGGATTATACAATGAGCAGTTCTTC. Protein sequence: CATSYDGLYNEQFF. The entire variable domain, with the rest obtained from reference TRBV15 and TRBJ2-1, is as follows: DAMVIQNPRYQVTQFGKPVTLSCSQTLNHNVMYWYQQKSSQAPKLLFHYYDKDFNNEADTPDNFQSRRPNTSFCFLDIRSPGLGDTAMYLCATSYDGLYNEQFFGPGTRLTVL.

This clonotype was detected many times. This sequence joins TRBV28 and TRBJ1-5; D perhaps matches TRBD1 (6 bases). Trimming stripped 2 bases from V and 2 bases from J, with 13 bases between. This CDR3 has 16 residues. Germline lookup yields CDR1 MDHEN and CDR2 SYDVKM. The CDR3 DNA reads TGTGCCAGCAGTTTACTGGGGGGCGGGGGCAATCAGCCCCAGCATTTT. It is translated as CASSLLGGGGNQPQHF.

The rearrangement joins TRBV5-1 to TRBJ2-7, with 9 bases that match TRBD2. V gave up 4 bases and J gave up 7 bases; unmatched junction bases: 12. CDR1 and CDR2 (germline): SGHRS, YFSETQ. The CDR3 consists of 15 residues. CDR3 region: CASSGASGTWEEQYF. The CDR3 bases are TGCGCCAGCAGCGGGGCTAGCGGGACCTGGGAGGAGCAGTACTTC.

The CDR3, as DNA: TGTGGCCGGCCTAGGGACCTACGCACAGATACGCAGTATTTT. It specifies CGRPRDLRTDTQYF. The chain combines TRBV2 with TRBJ2-3; the D gene could be TRBD1 or TRBD2 (5 bases each). Looked up from germline, CDR1 is SNHLY and CDR2 is FYNNEI. There are 14 residues in the CDR3.

This clonotype was counted between two and nine times. The V gene is TRBV28, the J gene TRBJ1-2; TRBD1 agrees at 9 bases. This CDR3 contains 17 residues. CDR1 and CDR2 (germline): MDHEN, SYDVKM. With 5 bases clipped from V and 3 bases from J, the junction kept 13 bases outside the gene matches. CDR3 residues: CASSLIGQGRSHYGYTF. CDR3 sequence (DNA): TGTGCCAGCAGTCTCATTGGACAGGGGAGGTCTCACTATGGCTACACCTTC.

The chain couples TRBV5-4 to TRBJ2-7; 10 bases are shared with TRBD1. Germline CDR1 SGHNT, CDR2 YYREEE (reference sequence). There are 16 residues in the CDR3. Trimming cost V 5 bases and J 0 bases; bases outside gene matches: 8. DNA for the CDR3: TGTGCCAGCAGGCCGGGACAGGGGTACAACTCCTACGAGCAGTACTTC. Translating gives CASRPGQGYNSYEQYF.

By share, this clonotype counts as medium-sized (0.01 to 0.1%). The V gene is TRBV28, the J gene TRBJ1-1; D remains ambiguous. The V gene lost 6 bases and the J gene lost 9 bases, with 14 bases spanning the gap. This CDR3 spans 12 amino acids. Germline V gene lookup returns CDR1 MDHEN and CDR2 SYDVKM. CDR3 sequence: CASSINTPQAFF. In DNA form, the CDR3 reads TGTGCCAGCAGCATTAATACCCCTCAAGCTTTCTTT.

V gene TRBV6-1 combines with J gene TRBJ1-5; the D is unclear. Germline values: CDR1 MNHNS, CDR2 SASEGT. V shed 4 bases and J shed 2 bases, with 15 bases lying between them. CDR3 length: 16 residues. The CDR3 is CASSALSATGNQPQHF. In DNA form, the CDR3 reads TGTGCCAGCAGTGCATTGTCGGCAACTGGCAATCAGCCCCAGCATTTT.

V gene TRBV14 combines with J gene TRBJ1-5; D gene ambiguous. V was trimmed by 0 bases and J by 4 bases, leaving 16 bases between them. Germline V gives CDR1 SGHDN, CDR2 FVKESK. The CDR3 is 17 amino acids. In nucleotides, the CDR3 is TGTGCCAGCAGCCAAGATTGTTACAGAGAAAGGAATCAGCCCCAGCATTTT. Its translation is CASSQDCYRERNQPQHF.

The sample holds a few counts of this clonotype. The chain recombines TRBV25-1 with TRBJ2-1; D gene ambiguous. The V and J ends lost 6 bases and 5 bases respectively, with 2 bases between them. The CDR3 runs to 10 residues. Per germline, CDR1 MGHDK and CDR2 SYGVNS. The CDR3 DNA follows: TGTGCCAGCAGAGACAATGAGCAGTTCTTC. This gives the protein CASRDNEQFF.

This chain joins TRBV29-1 and TRBJ2-3; TRBD2 matches at 7 bases. The germline gives CDR1 SQVTM, CDR2 ANQGSEA. CDR3 length equals 15 residues. Germline trimming cut 4 bases from V and 2 bases from J; bases unmatched to any gene: 9. Here the CDR3 DNA reads TGCAGCGTTGGAGGGGAGGGTTGGAACACAGATACGCAGTATTTT. It codes for CSVGGEGWNTDTQYF.

This clonotype was recorded at least ten times. The J gene is TRBJ2-1, the V gene TRBV29-1, with TRBD2 as a possible D gene (6 bases). Trimming removed 8 bases from V and 8 bases from J, with 19 bases in between. In germline, CDR1 is SQVTM, CDR2 ANQGSEA. The CDR3 extends over 13 amino acids. CDR3 sequence: CSTNPRGGDEQFF. The CDR3 DNA is TGCAGCACAAACCCGCGGGGAGGCGATGAGCAGTTCTTC.

The chain couples TRBV11-2 to TRBJ2-3; perhaps TRBD1 as D (5 bases). The ends were cut back, 1 base at V and 9 bases at J, with 26 bases in the middle. CDR1 and CDR2 from the germline V gene are SGHAT and FQNNGV. This CDR3 has 18 residues. The CDR3 DNA reads TGTGCCAGCAGCTTAGGTAGGAGCGTGGGGCGAGACCGACCGACGCAGTATTTT. Amino acids: CASSLGRSVGRDRPTQYF. The full variable domain, its missing parts supplied by reference TRBV11-2 and TRBJ2-3, is EAGVAQSPRYKIIEKRQSVAFWCNPISGHATLYWYQQILGQGPKLLIQFQNNGVVDDSQLPKDRFSAERLKGVDSTLKIQPAKLEDSAVYLCASSLGRSVGRDRPTQYFGPGTRLTVL.

Ten or more counts support this clonotype. The chain recombines TRBV28 with TRBJ2-6, with D uncertain. Germline V CDR1 and CDR2: MDHEN, SYDVKM. Deletions cut 5 bases from V and 0 bases from J, with 11 bases between. CDR3 length: 16 residues. This CDR3 reads CASSLDGTSGANVLTF. The CDR3 coding sequence is TGTGCCAGCAGTCTTGACGGAACCTCTGGGGCCAACGTCCTGACTTTC.

The chain is built from TRBV27 and TRBJ2-3; tentatively, D is TRBD1 (6 bases). The germline CDR1 and CDR2 sequences are MNHEY and SMNVEV (reference sequence). There are 15 residues in the CDR3. V lost 3 bases, J lost 4 bases, and 14 bases lay in between. In DNA form, the CDR3 reads TGTGCCAGCAGTTTCCAGGGGTTTAAGTCAGATACGCAGTATTTT. Translation gives CASSFQGFKSDTQYF.

The rearrangement uses TRBV6-5 and TRBJ2-2, with D perhaps matching TRBD2 (6 bases). V lost 4 bases and J lost 4, with 10 bases in between. The CDR3 has 14 amino acids. Germline V gene lookup returns CDR1 MNHEY and CDR2 SVGAGI. In DNA, the CDR3 is TGTGCCAGCAGTTTGCAGGGAGGCACCGGGGAGCTGTTTTTT. It is translated as CASSLQGGTGELFF.